A selection of T cell receptor beta chains follows, all from one sample in a study of OX40 agonist ivuxolimab in advanced cancers. Profiled with immunoSEQ multiplex PCR; TCRdb holds only in-frame clones, not every one. The sample records about 42,000 clones, around 89% being singletons. Sequencing was performed on CD4+ or CD8+ T cells sorted from blood, taken in a trial of the OX40 agonist ivuxolimab. Every receptor here comes from an adult with an advanced solid tumor such as melanoma, head and neck, liver or kidney cancer. The CDR3 runs from the conserved cysteine through the conserved F or W. D genes are given only for firm matches. Not every row has a clone size; where given, it reads once, few, many or a size class.

J gene,D gene,V gene,clone size,CDR3 protein,CDR3 DNA
TRBJ2-1,TRBD2,TRBV7-8,NA,CASSLRDPLTSGRSNEQFF,TGTGCCAGCAGCTTAAGGGACCCTTTAACTAGCGGGAGGTCAAATGAGCAGTTCTTC
TRBJ2-5,NA,TRBV28,NA,CASRGMVTQETQYF,TGTGCCAGCAGGGGAATGGTAACTCAAGAGACCCAGTACTTC
TRBJ1-2,TRBD1,TRBV2,NA,CASTRQGPNYGYTF,TGTGCCAGCACACGACAGGGTCCGAACTATGGCTACACCTTC
TRBJ1-2,TRBD1,TRBV4-3,NA,CASSLGQGAEGYTF,TGCGCCAGCAGCCTCGGACAGGGGGCGGAGGGCTACACCTTC
TRBJ1-4,TRBD1,TRBV27,NA,CASRGEGAGEKLFF,TGTGCCAGCAGGGGGGAGGGGGCGGGCGAAAAACTGTTTTTT
TRBJ1-5,NA,TRBV18,NA,CASSPAQVSNQPQHF,TGTGCCAGCTCACCGGCGCAGGTTAGCAATCAGCCCCAGCATTTT
TRBJ2-1,NA,TRBV30,medium-sized,CAWSDARFYEQFF,TGTGCCTGGAGTGATGCACGATTCTATGAGCAGTTCTTC
TRBJ2-3,TRBD2,TRBV7-2,NA,CASSAQRGGADTQYF,TGTGCCAGCAGCGCGCAGCGGGGTGGGGCAGATACGCAGTATTTT
TRBJ2-7,NA,TRBV19,NA,CASSMSLQGYEQYF,TGTGCCAGTAGTATGAGTTTGCAGGGTTACGAGCAGTACTTC
TRBJ2-7,TRBD1,TRBV30,NA,CAWGQGSYEQYF,TGTGCCTGGGGACAGGGCTCCTACGAGCAGTACTTC
TRBJ1-4,NA,TRBV7-9,few,CASSLSQGGNEKLFF,TGTGCCAGCAGCTTATCGCAGGGAGGAAATGAAAAACTGTTTTTT
TRBJ2-1,TRBD2,TRBV10-2,once,CASSVAAGLNEQFF,TGCGCCAGCAGTGTTGCAGCGGGGCTCAATGAGCAGTTCTTC
TRBJ1-1,TRBD1,TRBV6-1,NA,CASSTSGTANTEAFF,TGTGCCAGCAGTACCTCCGGGACAGCGAACACTGAAGCTTTCTTT
TRBJ1-1,NA,TRBV18,NA,CASSPQVEGMGGTEAFF,TGTGCCAGCTCACCACAAGTGGAGGGGATGGGGGGCACTGAAGCTTTCTTT
TRBJ1-2,NA,TRBV7-8,NA,CASSLGGANYGYTF,TGTGCCAGCAGCTTAGGCGGAGCCAACTATGGCTACACCTTC
TRBJ2-1,NA,TRBV19,NA,CASRPQSPYNEQFF,TGTGCCAGTAGACCTCAGTCCCCCTACAATGAGCAGTTCTTC
TRBJ2-7,TRBD2,TRBV28,NA,CASSAGLLAYEQYF,TGTGCCAGCAGTGCGGGACTACTTGCCTACGAGCAGTACTTC
TRBJ2-1,NA,TRBV11-2,NA,CASSLDRYSLKDEQFF,TGTGCCAGCAGCTTAGATCGGTATTCCCTAAAGGATGAGCAGTTCTTC
TRBJ2-7,NA,TRBV5-1,NA,CASSLAGDSTTYEQYF,TGCGCCAGCAGCTTGGCGGGGGACAGCACAACCTACGAGCAGTACTTC
TRBJ2-7,NA,TRBV18,NA,CASSPRGAGAAGEQYF,TGTGCCAGCTCACCACGTGGGGCAGGGGCGGCAGGCGAGCAGTACTTC
TRBJ2-7,TRBD1,TRBV7-2,NA,CASSSMTGGLDEQYF,TGTGCCAGCAGCTCAATGACAGGGGGTCTCGACGAGCAGTACTTC
TRBJ1-5,TRBD1,TRBV28,NA,CASSLPTGGNQPQHF,TGTGCCAGCAGTTTACCCACAGGGGGGAATCAGCCCCAGCATTTT
TRBJ2-5,NA,TRBV10-2,NA,CASSGLAFRETQYF,TGCGCCAGCAGTGGTCTAGCGTTTAGAGAGACCCAGTACTTC
TRBJ1-2,NA,TRBV6-5,NA,CASFHPNYGYTF,TGTGCCAGCTTTCATCCTAACTATGGCTACACCTTC
TRBJ2-7,TRBD2,TRBV19,NA,CASSMRTSGSMDEQYF,TGTGCCAGTAGTATGCGGACTAGCGGGAGCATGGACGAGCAGTACTTC
TRBJ1-5,NA,TRBV2,NA,CASSLQGNNQPQHF,TGTGCCAGCAGTTTACAGGGAAACAATCAGCCCCAGCATTTT
TRBJ2-7,TRBD1,TRBV11-2,NA,CASSLDRDSFYEQYF,TGTGCCAGCAGCTTAGATCGGGACAGCTTCTACGAGCAGTACTTC
TRBJ1-5,TRBD1,TRBV2,NA,CASSDHGTGGYQPQHF,TGTGCCAGCAGCGACCACGGGACAGGGGGCTATCAGCCCCAGCATTTT
TRBJ1-2,TRBD1,TRBV19,NA,CASSRDSNYGYTF,TGTGCCAGTAGTCGGGACAGTAACTATGGCTACACCTTC
TRBJ2-3,TRBD2,TRBV18,NA,CASSLRTSGGRGADTQYF,TGTGCCAGCTCACTCCGGACTAGCGGGGGCCGAGGGGCAGATACGCAGTATTTT
TRBJ1-5,NA,TRBV28,few,CASRKTNQPQHF,TGTGCCAGCAGAAAAACTAATCAGCCCCAGCATTTT
TRBJ2-7,NA,TRBV6-5,few,CASTRKSGTVYEQYF,TGTGCCAGCACCAGAAAATCCGGGACGGTCTACGAGCAGTACTTC
TRBJ2-1,TRBD2,TRBV9,once,CASSIGLAGALPYNEQFF,TGTGCCAGCAGCATAGGACTAGCGGGGGCCCTCCCCTACAATGAGCAGTTCTTC
TRBJ1-5,TRBD1,TRBV6-1,NA,CASSATGGNQPQHF,TGTGCCAGCAGTGCGACAGGGGGCAATCAGCCCCAGCATTTT
TRBJ2-3,NA,TRBV6-6,NA,CASTPRPSTDTQYF,TGTGCCAGCACCCCACGGCCCAGCACAGATACGCAGTATTTT
TRBJ2-5,NA,TRBV19,NA,CASSIGRIETQYF,TGTGCCAGTAGTATTGGGCGAATTGAGACCCAGTACTTC
TRBJ1-1,NA,TRBV2,NA,CASDRDGEAFF,TGTGCCAGCGACCGGGACGGTGAAGCTTTCTTT